The 31 T cell receptor beta chains in this list originate from one sample, sequenced in a study of T cell responses to AZD1222 COVID-19 vaccine. Using immunoSEQ multiplex PCR, the repertoire was profiled, and TCRdb retains in-frame clones only, with some absent. In the table there are approximately 130,000 clones, 75% to 95% of which are singletons. Sequenced material: peripheral blood, taken on day 0 of AZD1222 vaccination. Source of these receptors: an adult in good health.

The chain carries TRBV6-2 or TRBV6-3 and TRBJ2-2, with a tentative D call TRBD2 (6 bases). The CDR3 spans 16 residues. Germline CDR1 reads MNHEY; CDR2 reads SVGEGT. V shed 5 bases and J shed 0 bases, with 13 bases lying between them. CDR3 region: CASSQAGSTNTGELFF. For the CDR3, the DNA is TGTGCCAGCAGTCAGGCGGGAAGTACGAACACCGGGGAGCTGTTTTTT.

The chain recombines TRBV24-1 with TRBJ2-7, with no clear D. The CDR3 totals 14 residues. V lost 4 bases to trimming and J lost 6 bases, with 15 bases between them. Germline CDR1 KGHDR, CDR2 SFDVKD. The CDR3 DNA is TGTGCCACCAGTGACCCAGGTCCAGCCGGCGAGCAGTACTTC. Its protein product is CATSDPGPAGEQYF.

This clone was picked up one time. The J gene is TRBJ1-1, the V gene TRBV6-6; TRBD1 might be the D (6 bases). The CDR3 has 13 amino acids. Trimming removed 6 bases at V and 4 bases at J, with 12 bases between. Per germline, CDR1 MNHNY and CDR2 SVGAGI (reference sequence). CDR3 sequence reads: CASRQGSITEAFF. The CDR3 coding sequence is TGTGCCAGCAGGCAGGGGTCGATCACTGAAGCTTTCTTT.

This clone has more than one count but fewer than ten. The V call is TRBV14, the J call TRBJ1-4; D not resolved. Trimming cost V 7 bases and J 1 base, with 10 bases left between them. The germline V gene has CDR1 SGHDN and CDR2 FVKESK. The CDR3 has 14 amino acids. The CDR3, as DNA: TGTGCCAGCAAGGAGGGCGTAACTAATGAAAAACTGTTTTTT. This encodes CASKEGVTNEKLFF.

V usage is TRBV28 and J usage is TRBJ2-7, with D unclear. The CDR3 totals 13 residues. Trimming removed 6 bases at V and 6 bases at J, with 15 bases between. Germline V lookup: CDR1 MDHEN, CDR2 SYDVKM. The CDR3 DNA sequence: TGTGCCAGCAGCTATAACGAGCGTGGCGAGCAGTACTTC. Translated, it gives CASSYNERGEQYF.

This chain uses TRBV27 with TRBJ2-1; perhaps TRBD2 as D (6 bases). The germline V gene has CDR1 MNHEY and CDR2 SMNVEV (reference sequence). The V end was cut by 6 bases, the J end by 0 bases, with 9 bases between. The CDR3 has 14 residues. CDR3 nucleotide sequence: TGTGCCAGCAGAATAGCGGCCTCCTACAATGAGCAGTTCTTC. Encoded protein: CASRIAASYNEQFF.

This chain connects TRBV28 to TRBJ2-1, with 9 bases identical to TRBD2. V lost 11 bases and J lost 6; bases outside the gene matches: 11. CDR3 length: 14 amino acids. Looked up from germline, CDR1 is MDHEN and CDR2 is SYDVKM. The CDR3 loop reads CALSRGRALNEQFF. CDR3 sequence (DNA): TGTGCCCTCTCCCGCGGGAGGGCCCTCAATGAGCAGTTCTTC.

The V call is TRBV6-5, the J call TRBJ2-7; a possible D gene is TRBD1 (6 bases). Trimming shortened V by 9 bases and J by 2 bases, and 11 bases separated the two germline ends. This CDR3 spans 12 amino acids. Germline V lookup: CDR1 MNHEY, CDR2 SVGAGI. CDR3 region: CASTRQAYEQYF. The CDR3 DNA reads TGTGCCAGTACTAGACAGGCCTACGAGCAGTACTTC.

The chain joins TRBV29-1 to TRBJ1-2, with D possibly TRBD1 on 6 matching bases. The CDR3 sequence is 14 residues long. The V and J ends lost 0 bases and 8 bases respectively, with 16 bases between them. Germline V gene sequence: CDR1 SQVTM, CDR2 ANQGSEA. CDR3 region: CSVEELVRGGGYTF. In DNA, the CDR3 is TGCAGCGTTGAAGAGCTGGTCAGGGGAGGAGGCTACACCTTC.

The V gene is TRBV11-3, the J gene TRBJ2-7; 9 bases match TRBD1. Losses at the gene ends were 4 bases for V and 2 bases for J; bases not matched to a gene: 6. This CDR3 region has 15 residues. Germline loops: CDR1 SGHNT, CDR2 YENEEA. This CDR3 reads CASSSGDRATYEQYF. As DNA, the CDR3 is TGTGCCAGCAGCTCGGGGGACAGGGCCACCTACGAGCAGTACTTC.

The J gene is TRBJ1-5, the V gene TRBV15, with 7 bases aligning to TRBD1. Germline CDR1 is LNHNV and CDR2 is YYDKDF (reference sequence). This CDR3 has 16 residues. With 0 bases clipped from V and 11 bases from J, the junction kept 13 bases outside the gene matches. The CDR3 nucleotides are TGTGCCACCAGCAGAGACAGGGGGGAAGCGGTATGGGCCCAGCATTTT. Protein sequence: CATSRDRGEAVWAQHF.

The sample holds a few counts of this clone. The CDR3 DNA is TGTGCCAGCAGACTAGCGGGATCCTACGAGCAGTACTTC. This sequence encodes CASRLAGSYEQYF. This chain links TRBV27 with TRBJ2-7; 10 nucleotides align to TRBD2. The CDR3 runs 13 residues. The germline gives CDR1 MNHEY, CDR2 SMNVEV (reference sequence). V shed 6 bases, J shed 1 base, and the junction held 0 bases outside the gene matches.

The genes are TRBV5-1 and TRBJ1-4; D is perhaps TRBD1 (5 bases). CDR3 length: 16 amino acids. Germline loops: CDR1 SGHRS, CDR2 YFSETQ. V was shortened by 4 bases and J by 0 bases, with 13 bases between the two germline ends. The chain's CDR3 is CASSRGAGATNEKLFF. The CDR3 DNA follows: TGCGCCAGCAGCCGTGGGGCCGGCGCAACTAATGAAAAACTGTTTTTT. The entire variable domain, with the rest obtained from reference TRBV5-1 and TRBJ1-4, is as follows: KAGVTQTPRYLIKTRGQQVTLSCSPISGHRSVSWYQQTPGQGLQFLFEYFSETQRNKGNFPGRFSGRQFSNSRSEMNVSTLELGDSALYLCASSRGAGATNEKLFFGSGTQLSVL.

A single count supports this clone. This sequence joins TRBV5-6 and TRBJ1-2, with D uncertain. The CDR3 runs 15 residues. Per germline, CDR1 SGHDT and CDR2 YYEEEE. Trimming left V 2 bases short and J 4 bases short, with 15 bases between. The CDR3 spells CASSFWTLGSYGYTF. CDR3 bases: TGTGCCAGCAGCTTCTGGACCCTCGGCAGCTATGGCTACACCTTC.

V gene TRBV6-5 combines with J gene TRBJ1-5, with 9 bases identical to TRBD1. Per the germline V gene, CDR1 is MNHEY and CDR2 is SVGAGI. The length of the CDR3 is 15 residues. With 6 bases clipped from V and 1 base from J, the junction kept 4 bases outside the gene matches. The CDR3 sequence is CASRLQGASNQPQHF. The CDR3 bases are TGTGCCAGCAGATTACAGGGGGCAAGCAATCAGCCCCAGCATTTT.

This rearrangement joins TRBV27 to TRBJ2-3, with no clear D. Trimming cost V 0 bases and J 4 bases, with 5 bases left between them. Per germline, CDR1 MNHEY and CDR2 SMNVEV (reference sequence). The CDR3 spans 13 residues. CDR3 nucleotide sequence: TGTGCCAGCAGTTTATCCCCCGCAGATACGCAGTATTTT. Protein: CASSLSPADTQYF.

This sequence joins TRBV28 and TRBJ1-5, with 8 bases fitting TRBD1. The V segment lost 3 bases and the J segment 3 bases; nucleotides outside the gene matches: 13. The CDR3 length is 18 residues. CDR1 is MDHEN and CDR2 is SYDVKM in the germline V gene. The CDR3 sequence is CASSLFRGPEGYNQPQHF. CDR3 in DNA: TGTGCCAGCAGTTTGTTCAGGGGGCCAGAAGGTTACAATCAGCCCCAGCATTTT.

This chain joins TRBV4-1 and TRBJ1-5; 9 nucleotides align to TRBD1. This CDR3 is built from 18 residues. Germline trimming cut 1 base from V and 0 bases from J; bases unmatched to any gene: 7. The V gene's germline CDR1 is MGHRA and CDR2 YSYEKL. The CDR3 loop reads CASSQGWGTGSSNQPQHF. The CDR3, as DNA: TGCGCCAGCAGCCAAGGATGGGGGACAGGGAGTAGCAATCAGCCCCAGCATTTT.

The V call is TRBV28, the J call TRBJ2-1; 11 nucleotides line up with TRBD2. Germline CDR1 reads MDHEN; CDR2 reads SYDVKM. The J segment lost 7 bases and the V segment lost 6 bases, leaving 8 bases of the junction unmatched. This CDR3 spans 15 amino acids. The CDR3 is CASSLEVAGGNEQFF. CDR3 nucleotides: TGTGCCAGCAGCCTCGAGGTAGCGGGAGGGAATGAGCAGTTCTTC.

This sequence joins TRBV7-2 and TRBJ2-1; 14 nucleotides agree with TRBD2. Germline-derived CDR1 and CDR2 are SGHTA and FQGNSA. The V segment lost 5 bases and the J segment 5 bases; nucleotides outside the gene matches: 5. The CDR3 covers 16 residues. The CDR3 is CASSPRTSGGNNEQFF. The DNA of the CDR3 is TGTGCCAGCAGCCCACGGACTAGCGGGGGGAACAATGAGCAGTTCTTC.

The chain is built from TRBV28 and TRBJ2-1, with no clear D. CDR3 length: 18 residues. The V end was cut by 2 bases, the J end by 4 bases, with 21 bases between. Germline CDR1 reads MDHEN; CDR2 reads SYDVKM. CDR3 bases: TGTGCCAGCAGTTTACAAACCGGCCAGAGATTGGAGTACAATGAGCAGTTCTTC. It specifies CASSLQTGQRLEYNEQFF.

This clone was seen a few times. This rearrangement joins TRBV18 to TRBJ2-5; D gene unclear. In germline, CDR1 is KGHSH, CDR2 LQKENI. Trimming removed 3 bases at V and 5 bases at J, with 16 bases between. CDR3 size: 15 residues. The CDR3 DNA reads TGTGCCAGCTCACCTTTGGTAGGGTCTGTGGAGACCCAGTACTTC. Encoded protein: CASSPLVGSVETQYF.

The gene calls are TRBV12-3 or TRBV12-4 and TRBJ1-2, with D hard to call. The CDR3 has 13 residues. The V gene lost 5 bases and the J gene lost 6 bases, with 13 bases spanning the gap. The CDR3: CASSRRVSHGYTF. DNA of the CDR3: TGTGCCAGCAGTCGACGGGTGTCCCATGGCTACACCTTC.

The chain recombines TRBV6-4 with TRBJ1-6; D perhaps matches TRBD1 (5 bases). V was shortened by 4 bases and J by 4 bases, with 20 bases between the two germline ends. The CDR3 length is 18 residues. The germline V gene has CDR1 MRHNA and CDR2 SNTAGT. The CDR3 DNA reads TGTGCCAGCAGTGCCCGGGGATTCGGGGCGGATTATAATTCACCCCTCCACTTT. It translates to CASSARGFGADYNSPLHF.

This clone was seen a handful of times. V gene TRBV19 combines with J gene TRBJ2-7; 9 positions match TRBD2. CDR1 LNHDA and CDR2 SQIVND come from the germline V gene (reference sequence). With V trimmed by 10 bases and J by 2 bases, 15 bases remained unmatched. The CDR3 has 16 residues. This chain's CDR3 is CATSTGEAGGPYEQYF. The CDR3 DNA is TGTGCCACCTCCACAGGAGAAGCGGGAGGACCCTACGAGCAGTACTTC.

The chain links TRBV18 to TRBJ1-5, with D unresolved. This CDR3 has 15 residues. Germline V lookup: CDR1 KGHSH, CDR2 LQKENI. V was cut by 2 bases and J by 10 bases, with 18 bases left in between. CDR3 nucleotides: TGTGCCAGCTCACCAGCAAGGGCAAGTACTTCACCCCAGCATTTT. This codes for CASSPARASTSPQHF.

This rearrangement joins TRBV5-8 to TRBJ2-1, with 9 bases matching TRBD1. The CDR3 has 15 amino acids. CDR1 and CDR2 from the germline V gene are SGHTS and YDEGEE. J lost 7 bases, V lost 3 bases, and 8 bases had no gene match. This chain's CDR3 is CASSWGQGLRNEQFF. The CDR3 coding sequence is TGTGCCAGCAGCTGGGGACAGGGTTTACGGAATGAGCAGTTCTTC.

The chain has TRBV7-2 and TRBJ2-1; D assignment may be TRBD1 or TRBD2 (5 bases each). Trimming took off 3 bases at V and 7 bases at J, with 10 bases between the two ends. Germline V CDR1 and CDR2: SGHTA, FQGNSA. The CDR3 consists of 13 residues. The CDR3 here is CASSLMGENEQFF. The CDR3 DNA is TGTGCCAGCAGCTTGATGGGGGAAAATGAGCAGTTCTTC.

In regard to this clone: Germline and junction disagree at one end, which may indicate a read error. V is TRBV28 and J is TRBJ2-7, with unresolved D. The germline CDR1 and CDR2 sequences are MDHEN and SYDVKM. This CDR3 has 8 amino acids. CDR3 region: CASSFRKF. Written as DNA, the CDR3 is TGTGCCAGCAGTTTTAGAAAATTC.

The chain couples TRBV6-5 to TRBJ1-1; 11 nucleotides match TRBD1. V shed 1 base, J shed 6 bases, and the junction held 4 bases outside the gene matches. Germline V gene sequence: CDR1 MNHEY, CDR2 SVGAGI. This CDR3 is 15 amino acids long. The CDR3 region has the DNA TGTGCCAGCAGTTACTTTGGACAGGGGGCCTCTGAAGCTTTCTTT. Its translation is CASSYFGQGASEAFF.

J is TRBJ1-1 and V is TRBV29-1; possibly TRBD1 for D (6 bases). Germline-derived CDR1 and CDR2 are SQVTM and ANQGSEA. Trimming cost V 4 bases and J 1 base, with 16 bases left between them. CDR3 size: 15 residues. As DNA, the CDR3 is TGCAGCGTTGGGTTAACAGGGACTCGGAACACTGAAGCTTTCTTT. Translating gives CSVGLTGTRNTEAFF.